One sample yielded the 5 T cell receptor beta chains listed below, sequenced in a study of blood T cells in healthy people across ages. Sample-barcoded 5' priming and a J-beta primer mix drove a second PCR of 7 to 11 cycles. TCRdb reanalysed the 5' RACE reads using MiXCR and keeps one entry per CDR3 protein. Among about 560,000 distinct CDR3 sequences listed, roughly a quarter were seen once. These same data were also listed under a study on T cells of mothers and their children.

Sequencing used blood. Receptors originate from a boy between 2 and 15 years old in good health.

This clonotype was seen more than once but under ten times. The chain employs TRBV18 and TRBJ1-5; a weak D match, TRBD1 (6 bases). The germline gives CDR1 KGHSH, CDR2 LQKENI. V lost 0 bases and J lost 9, with 15 bases in between. The CDR3 runs to 15 residues. The CDR3 region is CASSPPGRGIMPQHF. Written as DNA, the CDR3 is TGTGCCAGCTCACCACCAGGCAGGGGAATCATGCCCCAGCATTTT.

Only a few counts were recorded for this clonotype. The chain employs TRBV7-2 and TRBJ2-7, with D possibly being TRBD2 (5 bases). Between the trimmed V and J ends, which lost 1 base and 0 bases, there was a span of 13 bases. Germline CDR1 reads SGHTA; CDR2 reads FQGNSA. CDR3 length equals 16 residues. CDR3 amino acids: CASSLGEAAISYEQYF. The CDR3 DNA is TGTGCCAGCAGCTTAGGAGAAGCGGCGATCTCCTACGAGCAGTACTTC.

In this sample, this clonotype turned up a few times. The chain has TRBV18 and TRBJ2-5; TRBD2 matches at 8 bases. Trimming took 2 bases from V and 8 from J; bases not matched to a gene: 22. The CDR3 loop spans 19 amino acids. Germline CDR1 KGHSH, CDR2 LQKENI. CDR3 protein: CASSPRSPAGTSPIVTQYF. The CDR3 nucleotides read TGTGCCAGCTCACCAAGAAGCCCGGCCGGGACTAGTCCCATAGTAACCCAGTACTTC. Supplemented by reference TRBV18 and TRBJ2-5, the full variable domain reads NAGVMQNPRHLVRRRGQEARLRCSPMKGHSHVYWYRQLPEEGLKFMVYLQKENIIDESGMPKERFSAEFPKEGPSILRIQQVVRGDSAAYFCASSPRSPAGTSPIVTQYFGPGTRLLVL.

This clonotype was observed a handful of times. This chain joins TRBV29-1 and TRBJ1-1; D is unresolved. The CDR3 sequence is 12 residues long. The germline CDR1 and CDR2 sequences are SQVTM and ANQGSEA. V lost 4 bases and J 0 bases, leaving 6 bases between the germline ends. The CDR3 DNA reads as TGCAGCGTTGCTAGTCTGAACACTGAAGCTTTCTTT. The encoded protein is CSVASLNTEAFF.

This chain uses TRBV20-1 with TRBJ2-3; 10 nucleotides match TRBD2. Germline V CDR1 and CDR2: DFQATT, SNEGSKA (reference sequence). V shed 3 bases and J 4 bases; nucleotides not matched to a gene: 13. The CDR3 is made up of 17 amino acids. The CDR3 DNA reads TGCAGTGCTAGCCGAGGGGGAGCGGGGGGGCTTGCAGATACGCAGTATTTT. Its protein product is CSASRGGAGGLADTQYF.